This T cell receptor (beta chain) came from a study of OX40 agonist ivuxolimab in advanced cancers. Whole-study findings and limits: By week 6 at 0.1 to 3.0 mg/kg, blood CD4+ and CD8+ T cells had expanded clonally.

TCRdb keeps only in-frame clones here, not all; method: immunoSEQ multiplex PCR. The sample lists 100,000 to 150,000 clones, roughly 91% occurring once. Peripheral blood came from all dose cohorts at three timepoints. On this clone itself: Antigen: not known.

CDR1 and CDR2 (germline): SGHTA, FQGNSA. This CDR3 region has 15 residues. Trimming left V 4 bases short and J 3 bases short, with 15 bases between. The chain joins TRBV7-2 to TRBJ2-5; D unresolved. The clonotype comes from an adult with an advanced solid tumor such as melanoma, head and neck, liver or kidney cancer. The sequenced sample was CD4+ or CD8+ T cells sorted from blood, obtained in a trial of the OX40 agonist ivuxolimab. CDR3: CASSSLTRAKETQYF. The CDR3 DNA reads as TGTGCCAGCAGCTCCCTGACCCGGGCGAAAGAGACCCAGTACTTC.